The 7 T cell receptor beta chains below come from one sample, sequenced in a study of T cell changes during pregnancy in multiple sclerosis. Repertoires were generated with immunoSEQ multiplex PCR, while TCRdb's copy carries only in-frame clones and drops some. The repertoire includes tens of thousands of clones, roughly 93% of them detected once, and around 1.4% sits in the top ten. The sample was peripheral blood, taken in the third trimester of pregnancy. Receptor source: a female donor in good health, enrolled as a control in a pregnancy study.

The chain has TRBV18 and TRBJ2-7; D is possibly TRBD2 (6 bases). CDR1 KGHSH and CDR2 LQKENI come from the germline V gene. This CDR3 is 15 amino acids long. With 2 bases removed from V and 4 bases from J, the gap between germline ends came to 15 bases. CDR3 protein: CASSPNQGGSYEQYF. The CDR3 DNA reads TGTGCCAGCTCACCAAACCAGGGAGGTTCATACGAGCAGTACTTC.

The CDR3 loop is CATSREEESGANVLTF. CDR3 in DNA: TGTGCCACCAGCAGAGAAGAGGAGTCTGGGGCCAACGTCCTGACTTTC. This chain connects TRBV15 to TRBJ2-6; D is undetermined. Per the germline V gene, CDR1 is LNHNV and CDR2 is YYDKDF (reference sequence). CDR3 length: 16 amino acids. Between the trimmed V and J ends, which lost 0 bases and 1 base, there was a span of 7 bases.

The chain couples TRBV7-9 to TRBJ2-3; D is ambiguous. Germline V gene sequence: CDR1 SEHNR, CDR2 FQNEAQ (reference sequence). Trimming took 1 base from V and 5 from J, leaving 7 bases between them. The CDR3 contains 13 residues. The CDR3 DNA is TGTGCCAGCAGCTTAGTAGCCGGAGATACGCAGTATTTT. The encoded protein is CASSLVAGDTQYF.

The V call is TRBV29-1, the J call TRBJ2-3; D uncertain. The CDR3 spans 11 residues. V was pared by 5 bases and J by 2 bases, with 5 bases between. CDR1 is SQVTM and CDR2 is ANQGSEA in the germline V gene. The CDR3 protein is CSVIFTDTQYF. For the CDR3, the DNA is TGCAGCGTTATATTCACAGATACGCAGTATTTT.

V and J are TRBV6-4 and TRBJ2-1; 13 positions match TRBD2. This CDR3 contains 16 residues. Germline CDR1 MRHNA, CDR2 SNTAGT. Trimming at V came to 6 bases and at J to 5 bases, leaving 7 bases not matched to a gene. Written as DNA, the CDR3 is TGTGCCAGCAGCAAATACGGGACTAGCGGGAACAATGAGCAGTTCTTC. Translation gives CASSKYGTSGNNEQFF.

V is TRBV6-6 and J is TRBJ2-7; D might be TRBD1 (6 bases). The CDR3 is made up of 14 amino acids. Trimming left V 7 bases short and J 2 bases short, with 15 bases between. Germline V gene data show CDR1 as MNHNY and CDR2 as SVGAGI (reference sequence). CDR3 amino acids: CASTLPGATYEQYF. As DNA, the CDR3 is TGTGCCAGCACCCTGCCAGGGGCTACCTACGAGCAGTACTTC.

The chain couples TRBV6-5 to TRBJ1-1; no clear D gene. Trimming pared 6 bases from V and 4 bases from J, leaving 18 bases between. Germline CDR1 and CDR2: MNHEY and SVGAGI. The CDR3 has 15 residues. The CDR3 loop reads CASRRGSNFGTEAFF. As DNA, the CDR3 is TGTGCCAGCAGGCGGGGTTCTAATTTCGGCACTGAAGCTTTCTTT.